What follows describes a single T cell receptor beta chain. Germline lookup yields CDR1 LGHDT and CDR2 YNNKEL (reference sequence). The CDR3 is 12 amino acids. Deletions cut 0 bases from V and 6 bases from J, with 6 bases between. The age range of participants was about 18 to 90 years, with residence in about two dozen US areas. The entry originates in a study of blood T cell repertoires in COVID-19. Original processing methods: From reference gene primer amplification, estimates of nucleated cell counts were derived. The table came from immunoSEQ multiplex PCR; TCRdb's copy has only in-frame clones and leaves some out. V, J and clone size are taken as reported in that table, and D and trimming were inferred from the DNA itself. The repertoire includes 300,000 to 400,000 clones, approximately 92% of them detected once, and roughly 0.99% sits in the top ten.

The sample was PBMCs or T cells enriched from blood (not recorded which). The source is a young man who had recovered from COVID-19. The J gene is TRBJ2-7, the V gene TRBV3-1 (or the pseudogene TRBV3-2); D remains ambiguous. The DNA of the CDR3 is TGTGCCAGCAGCCAAGAGAGGAGCGAGCAGTACTTC. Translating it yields CASSQERSEQYF.